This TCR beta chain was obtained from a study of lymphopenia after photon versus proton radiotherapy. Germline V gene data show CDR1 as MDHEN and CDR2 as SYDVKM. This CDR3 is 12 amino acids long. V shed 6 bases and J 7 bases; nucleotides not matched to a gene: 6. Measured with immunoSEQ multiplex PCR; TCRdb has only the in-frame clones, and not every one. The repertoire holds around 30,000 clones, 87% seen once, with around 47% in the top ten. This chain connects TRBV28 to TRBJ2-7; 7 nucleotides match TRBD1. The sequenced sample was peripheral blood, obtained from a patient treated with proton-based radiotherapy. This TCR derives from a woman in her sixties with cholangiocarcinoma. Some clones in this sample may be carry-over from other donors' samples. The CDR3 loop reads CASSIGGWEQYF. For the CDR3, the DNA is TGTGCCAGCAGCATAGGGGGCTGGGAGCAGTACTTC.